The 5 T cell receptor beta chains below come from one sample, sequenced in a study of CD8+CD57+ T cells in acquired aplastic anemia. The template for TCR beta VDJ and CDR3 sequence profiling was genomic DNA. One entry per CDR3 protein, called by TCRdb with MiXCR from the reads. The data contain roughly 150,000 distinct CDR3 sequences, 35% to 55% of them singletons. Material: sorted CD4+, CD8+, or CD8+CD57+ T cells (not recorded which) from PBMCs. All receptors derive from a human donor in good health.

This clonotype was detected ten times or more. The chain is built from TRBV11-1 and TRBJ2-1; D is ambiguous. The CDR3 loop spans 15 amino acids. Germline assignment: CDR1 SGHAT and CDR2 FQDESV (reference sequence). The V gene lost 5 bases and the J gene lost 4 bases, with 15 bases spanning the gap. CDR3 sequence: CASSPITDMYNEQFF. The CDR3 region has the DNA TGTGCCAGCAGCCCTATTACAGACATGTACAATGAGCAGTTCTTC.

The gene calls are TRBV2 and TRBJ1-6; tentative D call: TRBD1 (5 bases). The ends were cut back, 5 bases at V and 10 bases at J, with 15 bases in the middle. The CDR3 loop spans 14 amino acids. Germline V CDR1 and CDR2: SNHLY, FYNNEI. The CDR3 loop reads CASSPAGVRSPLHF. Here the CDR3 DNA reads TGTGCCAGCAGTCCGGCGGGGGTGAGATCACCCCTCCACTTT.

This clonotype showed up many times. The genes are TRBV13 and TRBJ2-7; the D is unclear. Trimming pared 5 bases from V and 0 bases from J, leaving 8 bases between. The germline V gene has CDR1 PRHDT and CDR2 FYEKMQ (reference sequence). This CDR3 comprises 13 residues. DNA for the CDR3: TGTGCCAGCAGCCATACTAACTCCTACGAGCAGTACTTC. The encoded protein is CASSHTNSYEQYF.

This clonotype has a count of ten or more. The chain carries TRBV7-3 and TRBJ1-1; tentative D call: TRBD1 (5 bases). CDR1 and CDR2 (germline): SGHTA, FQGTGA. The germline V and J ends were trimmed by 4 bases and 4 bases, with 16 bases remaining between them. CDR3 length: 15 amino acids. DNA for the CDR3: TGTGCCAGCAGCTCTCAACCGGGGCAGAGCACTGAAGCTTTCTTT. This gives the protein CASSSQPGQSTEAFF. The variable domain in full, completed from reference TRBV7-3 and TRBJ1-1, reads GAGVSQTPSNKVTEKGKYVELRCDPISGHTALYWYRQSLGQGPEFLIYFQGTGAADDSGLPNDRFFAVRPEGSVSTLKIQRTERGDSAVYLCASSSQPGQSTEAFFGQGTRLTVV.

This rearrangement joins TRBV6-2 or TRBV6-3 to TRBJ2-1, with a tentative D call TRBD1 (6 bases). The CDR3 sequence is 17 residues long. In germline, CDR1 is MNHEY, CDR2 SVGEGT. Trimming took 4 bases from V and 2 from J, leaving 18 bases between them. Here the CDR3 DNA reads TGTGCCAGCAGTTCCTTCCGGGACACAAGAACCTACAATGAGCAGTTCTTC. Its protein is CASSSFRDTRTYNEQFF.